Described below is a single T cell receptor beta chain sequence and its context. Its antigen is as yet unknown. The assay was immunoSEQ multiplex PCR, and TCRdb's table has in-frame clones only and misses some. The repertoire holds about 770,000 clones, with roughly two thirds as singletons. This record belongs to a study of shared clonotypes between healthy human individuals. Study outcomes and limitations: Non-shared clonotypes displayed generation probabilities falling below those of clonotypes present in all four donors. The sharing of 4.5% to 5.5% of naive CD4 clonotypes was seen across a few donors.

The clonotype originates from a woman aged 30 to 39 in good health. The sample comprised memory CD4+ T cells sorted from blood. Indicated subset: CD45RA-negative fraction.

The CDR3: CASSRDLSFAETQYF. In DNA, the CDR3 is TGTGCCAGCAGTCGGGACTTGTCATTCGCGGAGACCCAGTACTTC. The rearrangement joins TRBV6-6 to TRBJ2-5; D might be TRBD2 (6 bases). Germline CDR1 reads MNHNY; CDR2 reads SVGAGI (reference sequence). The V and J ends lost 5 bases and 5 bases respectively, with 18 bases between them. CDR3 length equals 15 residues.